Following are 30 T cell receptor beta chains from one sample sequenced in a study of early T cells in non-severe SARS-CoV-2 infection. MiXCR was run by TCRdb on the 5' RACE reads, yielding one entry per CDR3 protein. The data hold 30,000 to 45,000 distinct CDR3 sequences, with approximately 5.3% observed a single time. Sequenced: whole blood. These receptors originate from an adult who was a healthcare worker with PCR-confirmed SARS-CoV-2 infection or an uninfected control (not recorded which).

Only a few counts were recorded for this clonotype. The chain employs TRBV6-5 and TRBJ2-2; perhaps TRBD1 as D (6 bases). The ends were cut back, 5 bases at V and 4 bases at J, with 11 bases in the middle. Germline V gives CDR1 MNHEY, CDR2 SVGAGI. The length of the CDR3 is 14 residues. This CDR3 is CASSGTGSTGELFF. Written as DNA, the CDR3 is TGTGCCAGCAGTGGCACAGGGTCCACCGGGGAGCTGTTTTTT.

This clonotype was recorded many times. V usage is TRBV28 and J usage is TRBJ2-7; D is possibly TRBD2 (5 bases). The germline CDR1 and CDR2 sequences are MDHEN and SYDVKM. There are 15 residues in the CDR3. V lost 1 base, J lost 1 base, and 11 bases lay in between. In DNA form, the CDR3 reads TGTGCCAGCAGTTTATACGGGGTCAGGTCCTACGAGCAGTACTTC. This gives the protein CASSLYGVRSYEQYF.

The chain links TRBV5-4 to TRBJ2-7, with 8 nucleotides matching TRBD1. Unmatched junction bases numbered 7, after V lost 4 bases and J lost 4 bases. CDR1 and CDR2 from the germline V gene are SGHNT and YYREEE (reference sequence). CDR3 length: 14 amino acids. In nucleotides, the CDR3 is TGTGCCAGCAGCCGCGCGACAGGGGCTTACGAGCAGTACTTC. It is translated as CASSRATGAYEQYF. The entire variable domain, with the rest obtained from reference TRBV5-4 and TRBJ2-7, is as follows: ETGVTQSPTHLIKTRGQQVTLRCSSQSGHNTVSWYQQALGQGPQFIFQYYREEENGRGNFPPRFSGLQFPNYSSELNVNALELDDSALYLCASSRATGAYEQYFGPGTRLTVT.

This clonotype has a handful of counts. The chain combines TRBV7-8 with TRBJ1-2, with 9 bases identical to TRBD1. CDR3 size: 15 residues. J lost 6 bases, V lost 5 bases, and 10 bases had no gene match. Germline loops: CDR1 SGHVS, CDR2 FQNEAQ. Here the CDR3 DNA reads TGTGCCAGCAGCATTGGGACAGGGCAAAATGATGGCTACACCTTC. Amino acids: CASSIGTGQNDGYTF.

This clonotype showed up many times. This sequence joins TRBV12-3 or TRBV12-4 and TRBJ2-7; D call uncertain. The CDR3 is made up of 13 amino acids. Trimming removed 6 bases from V and 3 bases from J, with 12 bases in between. CDR3 sequence: CASRPGYNYEQYF. The CDR3 DNA sequence: TGTGCCAGCAGACCTGGTTATAACTACGAGCAGTACTTC.

This clonotype was observed a few times. This rearrangement joins TRBV29-1 to TRBJ2-7; perhaps TRBD2 as D (6 bases). V was clipped by 7 bases and J by 4 bases, with 17 bases between them. In germline, CDR1 is SQVTM, CDR2 ANQGSEA. CDR3 length: 13 residues. For the CDR3, the DNA is TGCAGCGGGGGGGACGGTTCCCTGTACGAGCAGTACTTC. As protein: CSGGDGSLYEQYF.

This chain links TRBV30 with TRBJ1-1; TRBD1 aligns across 7 bases. J gave up 1 base and V 2 bases, and 4 bases lay outside the gene matches. The CDR3 is 14 residues long. Germline V gives CDR1 GTSNPN, CDR2 SVGIG (reference sequence). CDR3 nucleotides: TGTGCCTGGAGTTTAGGGACAGCGAACACTGAAGCTTTCTTT. Protein product: CAWSLGTANTEAFF.

In its sample, this clonotype was seen many times. The chain is built from TRBV7-2 and TRBJ1-3, with D tentatively TRBD1 (6 bases). From germline, CDR1 is SGHTA and CDR2 FQGNSA. The V and J ends lost 3 bases and 0 bases respectively, with 9 bases between them. The CDR3 is 15 residues long. CDR3 nucleotides: TGTGCCAGCAGCTTTGGACAGTCCTCTGGAAACACCATATATTTT. This sequence encodes CASSFGQSSGNTIYF.

This clonotype was counted at least ten times. The rearrangement uses TRBV6-2 or TRBV6-3 and TRBJ2-3; D could derive from TRBD1 or TRBD2 (5 bases each). Between the trimmed V and J ends, which lost 5 bases and 5 bases, there was a span of 20 bases. The length of the CDR3 is 16 residues. Looked up from germline, CDR1 is MNHEY and CDR2 is SVGEGT. The CDR3 coding sequence is TGTGCCAGCAGTCCCTCCCCGGGGCCCCCAGGAGATACGCAGTATTTT. Translating it yields CASSPSPGPPGDTQYF.

This clonotype was counted only a few times. The CDR3 DNA follows: TGCAGCGTCGTTAGGGGAGCGGGCACAGATACGCAGTATTTT. Translation: CSVVRGAGTDTQYF. This sequence joins TRBV29-1 and TRBJ2-3, with D possibly called TRBD1 or TRBD2 (5 bases each). V shed 6 bases and J shed 1 base, with 14 bases lying between them. CDR3 length equals 14 residues. Germline CDR1 is SQVTM and CDR2 is ANQGSEA.

This clonotype was observed many times. This rearrangement joins TRBV19 to TRBJ1-5, with D unresolved. V was pared by 2 bases and J by 0 bases, with 8 bases between. This CDR3 comprises 15 residues. Germline-derived CDR1 and CDR2 are LNHDA and SQIVND (reference sequence). This CDR3 reads CASSILADSNQPQHF. CDR3 DNA: TGTGCCAGTAGTATACTGGCGGATAGCAATCAGCCCCAGCATTTT.

A note on this clonotype: Just one base apart from a much larger clone, this may be a read error. The chain has TRBV28 and TRBJ2-3; the D is unclear. V lost 5 bases and J lost 5, with 8 bases in between. This CDR3 has 12 amino acids. CDR1 is MDHEN and CDR2 is SYDVKM in the germline V gene. CDR3 protein: CASSISVDTQYF. The CDR3 region has the DNA TGTGCCAGCAGTATATCCGTAGATACGCAGTATTTT.

This clonotype occurred a few times. The CDR3: CASSGGGSGRNEQFF. In DNA form, the CDR3 reads TGTGCCAGCTCTGGGGGGGGTAGCGGGAGAAATGAGCAGTTCTTC. The chain employs TRBV6-2 or TRBV6-3 and TRBJ2-1; 9 nucleotides line up with TRBD2. CDR3 length equals 15 residues. Per germline, CDR1 MNHEY and CDR2 SVGEGT. The trim removed 8 bases at V and 7 bases at J, leaving 12 bases unmatched.

This clonotype was detected ten times or more. The J gene is TRBJ1-1, the V gene TRBV12-3 or TRBV12-4; perhaps TRBD1 as D (6 bases). With 6 bases removed from V and 5 bases from J, the gap between germline ends came to 13 bases. The CDR3 runs to 13 residues. The CDR3 region is CASRRTEGTEAFF. Written as DNA, the CDR3 is TGTGCCAGCAGACGGACAGAGGGGACTGAAGCTTTCTTT.

Many counts were recorded for this clonotype. The gene calls are TRBV30 and TRBJ1-5, with D unclear. This CDR3 has 12 residues. Germline V CDR1 and CDR2: GTSNPN, SVGIG (reference sequence). The V gene lost 0 bases and the J gene lost 9 bases, with 9 bases spanning the gap. The chain's CDR3 is CAWSVQGWPQHF. The CDR3 DNA is TGTGCCTGGAGTGTACAAGGTTGGCCCCAGCATTTT.

The table lists this clonotype with many counts. The CDR3 bases are TGTGCCAGCAGCTCCCGAGCGGGGGGCCCCCAAGAGACCCAGTACTTC. Its protein product is CASSSRAGGPQETQYF. V usage is TRBV7-2 and J usage is TRBJ2-5; the match to TRBD2 covers 9 bases. CDR3 length: 16 amino acids. From germline, CDR1 is SGHTA and CDR2 FQGNSA. Trimming at V came to 4 bases and at J to 1 base, leaving 7 bases not matched to a gene.

This clonotype was seen many times. The chain recombines TRBV28 with TRBJ1-2; TRBD1 matches at 7 bases. V lost 6 bases to trimming and J lost 4 bases; unmatched junction nucleotides: 8. The CDR3 is made up of 14 amino acids. CDR1 and CDR2 (germline): MDHEN, SYDVKM. CDR3 loop: CASSTGQATYGYTF. The CDR3 DNA follows: TGTGCCAGCAGCACAGGACAGGCGACCTATGGCTACACCTTC.

Ten or more counts support this clonotype. This sequence joins TRBV9 and TRBJ2-2; D is unresolved. The V end was cut by 4 bases, the J end by 7 bases, with 17 bases between. Germline-derived CDR1 and CDR2 are SGDLS and YYNGEE. The CDR3 extends over 15 amino acids. The CDR3 reads CASSPDTLGFGELFF. DNA for the CDR3: TGTGCCAGCAGCCCAGACACACTTGGATTCGGGGAGCTGTTTTTT.

The chain has TRBV18 and TRBJ2-7, with D uncertain. Germline loops: CDR1 KGHSH, CDR2 LQKENI. V shed 5 bases and J shed 7 bases, with 15 bases lying between them. This CDR3 is 13 amino acids long. The CDR3 coding sequence is TGTGCCAGCTCAGGGCTTCTGGAACAAGAGCAGTACTTC. This sequence encodes CASSGLLEQEQYF.

The chain employs TRBV6-2 or TRBV6-3 and TRBJ2-3; D gene uncertain. CDR1 is MNHEY and CDR2 is SVGEGT in the germline V gene. This CDR3 comprises 13 residues. The V and J ends lost 8 bases and 0 bases respectively, with 9 bases between them. The CDR3 nucleotides read TGTGCCAGCGGATTAGCTAGCACAGATACGCAGTATTTT. Translating gives CASGLASTDTQYF.

The chain uses TRBV6-5 and TRBJ1-4; possible D gene TRBD1, 5 bases. Germline V lookup: CDR1 MNHEY, CDR2 SVGAGI. The CDR3 extends over 14 amino acids. The V and J ends lost 5 bases and 5 bases respectively, with 12 bases between them. CDR3 DNA: TGTGCCAGCAGTCCCTCAGGGAACAATGAAAAACTGTTTTTT. Protein product: CASSPSGNNEKLFF.

This clonotype has ten or more counts. CDR3 residues: CSARDRTDSYEQYF. CDR3 DNA sequence: TGCAGTGCTAGAGATCGGACAGACTCCTACGAGCAGTACTTC. The genes are TRBV20-1 and TRBJ2-7; tentatively, D is TRBD1 (6 bases). Germline V gene lookup returns CDR1 DFQATT and CDR2 SNEGSKA (reference sequence). V dropped 0 bases and J dropped 0 bases, with 9 bases sitting between them. The CDR3 sequence is 14 residues long.

This clonotype was seen a few times. The J gene is TRBJ2-1, the V gene TRBV7-3; TRBD1 might be the D (6 bases). Germline V gene sequence: CDR1 SGHTA, CDR2 FQGTGA. V shed 1 base and J shed 8 bases, with 9 bases lying between them. The CDR3 has 13 amino acids. The CDR3 here is CASSLRYRDEQFF. The CDR3 DNA follows: TGTGCCAGCAGCTTAAGATACAGGGATGAGCAGTTCTTC.

The table lists this clonotype with many counts. The chain uses TRBV11-2 and TRBJ2-1; a weak D match, TRBD1 (5 bases). CDR1 and CDR2 (germline): SGHAT, FQNNGV. The ends were cut back, 1 base at V and 1 base at J, with 14 bases in the middle. The CDR3 length is 17 residues. CDR3: CASSLASGQTSYNEQFF. The CDR3 DNA follows: TGTGCCAGCAGCTTAGCTTCAGGGCAGACTTCCTACAATGAGCAGTTCTTC.

There are many counts of this clonotype. V gene TRBV5-4 combines with J gene TRBJ2-7, with TRBD2 as a possible D gene (5 bases). Germline-derived CDR1 and CDR2 are SGHNT and YYREEE (reference sequence). The CDR3 has 14 amino acids. Trimming pared 0 bases from V and 4 bases from J, leaving 11 bases between. CDR3 DNA sequence: TGTGCCAGCAGCTTGGCTAGCTCCCCTTACGAGCAGTACTTC. Its translation is CASSLASSPYEQYF.

This clonotype showed up many times. The gene calls are TRBV11-2 and TRBJ2-7, with unresolved D. CDR1 SGHAT and CDR2 FQNNGV come from the germline V gene. The germline V and J ends were trimmed by 5 bases and 5 bases, with 7 bases remaining between them. The length of the CDR3 is 11 residues. This CDR3 reads CASSHYNEQYF. Here the CDR3 DNA reads TGTGCCAGCAGCCACTACAACGAGCAGTACTTC. The whole variable domain, filled in from reference TRBV11-2 and TRBJ2-7, reads EAGVAQSPRYKIIEKRQSVAFWCNPISGHATLYWYQQILGQGPKLLIQFQNNGVVDDSQLPKDRFSAERLKGVDSTLKIQPAKLEDSAVYLCASSHYNEQYFGPGTRLTVT.

In regard to this clonotype: This may be a read error: a much more frequent sequence differs by one nucleotide. The chain links TRBV20-1 to TRBJ2-5; no firm D call. CDR1 and CDR2 (germline): DFQATT, SNEGSKA (reference sequence). The CDR3 sequence is 12 residues long. For the CDR3, the DNA is TGCAGTGCTAGGCCCTACCAAGAGTCCCAGTACTTC. It yields the protein CSARPYQESQYF.

The chain couples TRBV7-2 to TRBJ1-5; unclear D gene. Germline lookup yields CDR1 SGHTA and CDR2 FQGNSA. This CDR3 has 15 residues. Trimming shortened V by 1 base and J by 2 bases, and 9 bases separated the two germline ends. The CDR3: CASSLVSLGNQPQHF. DNA for the CDR3: TGTGCCAGCAGCTTAGTTTCCCTCGGCAATCAGCCCCAGCATTTT.

The sample holds many counts of this clonotype. This sequence joins TRBV3-1 and TRBJ2-3; D not certain. Germline loops: CDR1 LGHDT, CDR2 YNNKEL (reference sequence). The V gene lost 0 bases and the J gene lost 6 bases, with 10 bases spanning the gap. CDR3 size: 14 residues. CDR3 region: CASSQDLPVDTQYF. Here the CDR3 DNA reads TGTGCCAGCAGCCAAGACCTCCCGGTCGATACGCAGTATTTT.

This clonotype showed up just a few times. The chain is built from TRBV6-2 or TRBV6-3 and TRBJ1-1; D gene unclear. CDR3 length: 11 amino acids. Trimming stripped 6 bases from V and 3 bases from J, with 5 bases between. In germline, CDR1 is MNHEY, CDR2 SVGEGT. DNA of the CDR3: TGTGCCAGCAGCCGCTACACTGAAGCTTTCTTT. Encoded protein: CASSRYTEAFF.